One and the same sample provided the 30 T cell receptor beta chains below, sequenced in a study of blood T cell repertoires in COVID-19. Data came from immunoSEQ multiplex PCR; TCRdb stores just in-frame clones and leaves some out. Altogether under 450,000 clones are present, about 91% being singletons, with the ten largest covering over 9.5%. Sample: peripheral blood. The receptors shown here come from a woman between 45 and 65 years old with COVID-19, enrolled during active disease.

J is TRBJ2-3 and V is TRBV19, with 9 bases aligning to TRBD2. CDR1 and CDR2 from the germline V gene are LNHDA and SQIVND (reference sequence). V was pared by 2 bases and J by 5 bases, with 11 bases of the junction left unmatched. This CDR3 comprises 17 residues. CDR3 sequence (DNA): TGTGCCAGTAGTATACAGGGAAGCGGGGGGCTTGGAGATACGCAGTATTTT. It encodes CASSIQGSGGLGDTQYF.

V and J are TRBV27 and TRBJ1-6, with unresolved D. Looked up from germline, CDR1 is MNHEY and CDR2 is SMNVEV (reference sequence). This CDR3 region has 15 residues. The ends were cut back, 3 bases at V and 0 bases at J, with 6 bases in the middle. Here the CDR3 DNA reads TGTGCCAGCAGTTTCGGGAGCTCCTATAATTCACCCCTCCACTTT. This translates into CASSFGSSYNSPLHF.

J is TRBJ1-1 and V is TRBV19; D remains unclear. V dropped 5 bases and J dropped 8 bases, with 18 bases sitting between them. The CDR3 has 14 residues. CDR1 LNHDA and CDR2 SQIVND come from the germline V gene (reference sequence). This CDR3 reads CASSLAIGEGEAFF. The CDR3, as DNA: TGTGCCAGTAGTTTGGCGATCGGAGAAGGAGAAGCTTTCTTT. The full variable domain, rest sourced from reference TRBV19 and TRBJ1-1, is DGGITQSPKYLFRKEGQNVTLSCEQNLNHDAMYWYRQDPGQGLRLIYYSQIVNDFQKGDIAEGYSVSREKKESFPLTVTSAQKNPTAFYLCASSLAIGEGEAFFGQGTRLTVV.

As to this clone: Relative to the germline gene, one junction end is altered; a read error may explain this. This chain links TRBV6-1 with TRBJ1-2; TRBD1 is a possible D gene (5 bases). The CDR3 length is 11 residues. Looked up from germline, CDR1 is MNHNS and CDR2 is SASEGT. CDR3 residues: CASSEDLDTDF. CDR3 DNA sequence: TGTGCCAGCAGTGAAGATCTGGACACCGACTTC.

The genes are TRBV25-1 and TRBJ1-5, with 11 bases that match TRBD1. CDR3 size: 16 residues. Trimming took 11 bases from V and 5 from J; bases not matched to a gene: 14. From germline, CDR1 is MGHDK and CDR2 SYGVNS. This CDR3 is CAGAGTGGLLYQPQHF. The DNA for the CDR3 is TGTGCCGGAGCAGGGACAGGGGGGCTGTTGTATCAGCCCCAGCATTTT.

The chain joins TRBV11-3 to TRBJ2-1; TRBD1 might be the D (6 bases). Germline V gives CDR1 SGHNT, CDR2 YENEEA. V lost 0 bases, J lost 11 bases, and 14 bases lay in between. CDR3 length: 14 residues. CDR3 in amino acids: CASSLDGQSHKQFF. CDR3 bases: TGTGCCAGCAGCTTAGACGGACAGAGTCATAAGCAGTTCTTC. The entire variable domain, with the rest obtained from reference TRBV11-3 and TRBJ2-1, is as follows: EAGVVQSPRYKIIEKKQPVAFWCNPISGHNTLYWYLQNLGQGPELLIRYENEEAVDDSQLPKDRFSAERLKGVDSTLKIQPAELGDSAVYLCASSLDGQSHKQFFGPGTRLTVL.

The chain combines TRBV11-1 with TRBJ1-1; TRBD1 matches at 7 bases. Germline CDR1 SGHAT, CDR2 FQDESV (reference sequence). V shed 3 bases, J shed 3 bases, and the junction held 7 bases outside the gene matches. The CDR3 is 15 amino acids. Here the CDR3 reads CASSLTQGRYTEAFF. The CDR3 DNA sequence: TGTGCCAGCAGCTTGACACAGGGGAGGTACACTGAAGCTTTCTTT.

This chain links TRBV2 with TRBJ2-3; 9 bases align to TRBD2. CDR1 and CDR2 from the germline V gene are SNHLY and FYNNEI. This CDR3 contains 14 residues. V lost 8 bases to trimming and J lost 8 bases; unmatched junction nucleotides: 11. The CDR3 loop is CASGVLAGTGTQYF. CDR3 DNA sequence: TGTGCCAGCGGGGTTCTAGCGGGGACGGGTACGCAGTATTTT. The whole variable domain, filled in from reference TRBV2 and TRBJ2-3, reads EPEVTQTPSHQVTQMGQEVILRCVPISNHLYFYWYRQILGQKVEFLVSFYNNEISEKSEIFDDQFSVERPDGSNFTLKIRSTKLEDSAMYFCASGVLAGTGTQYFGPGTRLTVL.

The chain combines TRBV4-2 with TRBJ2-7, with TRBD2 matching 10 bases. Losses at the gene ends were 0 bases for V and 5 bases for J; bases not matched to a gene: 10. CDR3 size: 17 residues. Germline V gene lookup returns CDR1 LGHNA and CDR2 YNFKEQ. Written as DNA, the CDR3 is TGTGCCAGCAGCCAAGATCCCCCCAGCGGGGGGGCGAACGAGCAGTACTTC. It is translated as CASSQDPPSGGANEQYF.

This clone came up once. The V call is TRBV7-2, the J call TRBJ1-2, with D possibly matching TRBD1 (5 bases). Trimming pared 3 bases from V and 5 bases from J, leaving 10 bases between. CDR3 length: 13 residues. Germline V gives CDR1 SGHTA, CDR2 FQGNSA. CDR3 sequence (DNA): TGTGCCAGCAGCTTGGGCGGGGGATATGGCTACACCTTC. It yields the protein CASSLGGGYGYTF.

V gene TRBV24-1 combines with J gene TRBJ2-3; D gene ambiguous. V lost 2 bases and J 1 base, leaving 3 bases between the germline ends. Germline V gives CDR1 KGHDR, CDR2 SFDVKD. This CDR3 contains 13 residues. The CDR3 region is CATSDSGTDTQYF. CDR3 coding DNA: TGTGCCACCAGTGATTCCGGCACAGATACGCAGTATTTT.

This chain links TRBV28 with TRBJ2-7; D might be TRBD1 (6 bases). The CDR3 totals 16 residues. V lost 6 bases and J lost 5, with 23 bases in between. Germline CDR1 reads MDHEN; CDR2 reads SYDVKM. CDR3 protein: CASSLLGAMGSDEQYF. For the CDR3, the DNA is TGTGCCAGCAGCCTCCTGGGGGCAATGGGTAGCGACGAGCAGTACTTC. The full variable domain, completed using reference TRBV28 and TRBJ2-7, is DVKVTQSSRYLVKRTGEKVFLECVQDMDHENMFWYRQDPGLGLRLIYFSYDVKMKEKGDIPEGYSVSREKKERFSLILESASTNQTSMYLCASSLLGAMGSDEQYFGPGTRLTVT.

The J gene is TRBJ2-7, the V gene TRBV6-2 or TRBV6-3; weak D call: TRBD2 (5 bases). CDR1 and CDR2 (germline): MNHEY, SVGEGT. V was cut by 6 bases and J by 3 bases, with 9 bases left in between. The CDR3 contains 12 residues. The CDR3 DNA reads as TGTGCCAGCAGCCTCGACTACTACGAGCAGTACTTC. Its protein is CASSLDYYEQYF.

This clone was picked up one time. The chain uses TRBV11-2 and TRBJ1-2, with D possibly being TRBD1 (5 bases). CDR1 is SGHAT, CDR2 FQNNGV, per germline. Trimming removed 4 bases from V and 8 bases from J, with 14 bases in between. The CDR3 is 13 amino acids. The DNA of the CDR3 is TGTGCCAGCAGCTATACCGGGACTGAGGGCTACACCTTC. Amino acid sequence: CASSYTGTEGYTF.

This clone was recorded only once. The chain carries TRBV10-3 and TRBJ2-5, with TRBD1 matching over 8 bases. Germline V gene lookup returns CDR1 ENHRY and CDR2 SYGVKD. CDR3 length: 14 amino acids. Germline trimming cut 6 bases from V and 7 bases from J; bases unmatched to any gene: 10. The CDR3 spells CAISPDRDEGTQYF. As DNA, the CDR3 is TGTGCCATCAGCCCGGACAGGGACGAAGGGACCCAGTACTTC.

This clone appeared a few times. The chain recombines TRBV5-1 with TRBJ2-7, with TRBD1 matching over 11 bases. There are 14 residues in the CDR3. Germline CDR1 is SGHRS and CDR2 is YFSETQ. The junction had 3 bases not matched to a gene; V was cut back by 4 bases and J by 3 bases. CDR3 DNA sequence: TGCGCCAGCAGCGGGACAGGGGGATACTACGAGCAGTACTTC. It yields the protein CASSGTGGYYEQYF.

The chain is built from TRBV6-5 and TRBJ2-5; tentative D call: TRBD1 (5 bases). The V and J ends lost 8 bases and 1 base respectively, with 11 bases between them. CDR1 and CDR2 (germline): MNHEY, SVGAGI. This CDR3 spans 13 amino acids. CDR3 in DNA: TGTGCCAGCTCGACAGTGACCCAAGAGACCCAGTACTTC. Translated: CASSTVTQETQYF.

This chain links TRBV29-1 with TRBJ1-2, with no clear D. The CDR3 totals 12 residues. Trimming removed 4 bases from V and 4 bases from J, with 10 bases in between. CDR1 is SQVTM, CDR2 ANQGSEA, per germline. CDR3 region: CSVVGRTYGYTF. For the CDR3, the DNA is TGCAGCGTTGTCGGTCGCACCTATGGCTACACCTTC.

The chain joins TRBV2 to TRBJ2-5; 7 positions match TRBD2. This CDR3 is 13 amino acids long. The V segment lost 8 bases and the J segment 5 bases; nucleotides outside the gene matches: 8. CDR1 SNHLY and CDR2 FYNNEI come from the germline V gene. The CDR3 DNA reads TGTGCCAGCGTACGGGAGGTGGGGGAGACCCAGTACTTC. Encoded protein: CASVREVGETQYF. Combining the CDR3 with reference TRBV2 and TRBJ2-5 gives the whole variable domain EPEVTQTPSHQVTQMGQEVILRCVPISNHLYFYWYRQILGQKVEFLVSFYNNEISEKSEIFDDQFSVERPDGSNFTLKIRSTKLEDSAMYFCASVREVGETQYFGPGTRLLVL.

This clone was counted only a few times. As DNA, the CDR3 is TGTGCCAGCAGTTTAGCAGGGGTCAATCAGCCCCAGCATTTT. Translation gives CASSLAGVNQPQHF. This chain uses TRBV28 with TRBJ1-5; TRBD1 might be the D (6 bases). Between the trimmed V and J ends, which lost 2 bases and 3 bases, there was a span of 8 bases. This CDR3 is built from 14 residues. CDR1 is MDHEN, CDR2 SYDVKM, per germline.

The CDR3 DNA is TGTGCCAGCAGCTTAGGTCATTGGGGAGCCGAAGATACGCAGTATTTT. Translation gives CASSLGHWGAEDTQYF. The rearrangement uses TRBV11-3 and TRBJ2-3, with a possible D match to TRBD2 (5 bases). Germline V gene data show CDR1 as SGHNT and CDR2 as YENEEA. The CDR3 totals 16 residues. Trimming took 1 base from V and 5 from J, leaving 16 bases between them.

CDR3 region: CASRRAWGRTPLAGAPSTDTQYF. Written as DNA, the CDR3 is TGTGCCAGTAGAAGGGCCTGGGGCAGGACGCCATTAGCGGGAGCGCCTAGCACAGATACGCAGTATTTT. The chain recombines TRBV19 with TRBJ2-3, with 9 bases identical to TRBD2. This CDR3 spans 23 amino acids. Germline V gene lookup returns CDR1 LNHDA and CDR2 SQIVND (reference sequence). V gave up 6 bases and J gave up 0 bases; unmatched junction bases: 28. Full variable domain (rest looked up from reference TRBV19 and TRBJ2-3): DGGITQSPKYLFRKEGQNVTLSCEQNLNHDAMYWYRQDPGQGLRLIYYSQIVNDFQKGDIAEGYSVSREKKESFPLTVTSAQKNPTAFYLCASRRAWGRTPLAGAPSTDTQYFGPGTRLTVL.

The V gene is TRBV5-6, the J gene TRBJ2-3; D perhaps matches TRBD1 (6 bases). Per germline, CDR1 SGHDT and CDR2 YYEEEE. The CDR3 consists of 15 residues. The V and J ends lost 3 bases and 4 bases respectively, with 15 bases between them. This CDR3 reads CASSSDRGVADTQYF. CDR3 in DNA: TGTGCCAGCAGCTCGGACAGAGGGGTGGCAGATACGCAGTATTTT.

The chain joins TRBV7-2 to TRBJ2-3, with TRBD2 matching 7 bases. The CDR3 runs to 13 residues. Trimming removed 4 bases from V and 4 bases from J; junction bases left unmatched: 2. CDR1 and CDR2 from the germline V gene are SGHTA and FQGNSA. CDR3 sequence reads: CASSYGGSDTQYF. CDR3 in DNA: TGTGCCAGCAGCTACGGGGGGTCAGATACGCAGTATTTT.

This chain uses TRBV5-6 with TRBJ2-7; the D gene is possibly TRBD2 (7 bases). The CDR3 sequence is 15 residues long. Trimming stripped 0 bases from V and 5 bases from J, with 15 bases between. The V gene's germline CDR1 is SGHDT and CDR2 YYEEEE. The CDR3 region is CASSLAPGEGHEQYF. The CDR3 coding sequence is TGTGCCAGCAGCTTGGCCCCAGGGGAGGGCCACGAGCAGTACTTC.

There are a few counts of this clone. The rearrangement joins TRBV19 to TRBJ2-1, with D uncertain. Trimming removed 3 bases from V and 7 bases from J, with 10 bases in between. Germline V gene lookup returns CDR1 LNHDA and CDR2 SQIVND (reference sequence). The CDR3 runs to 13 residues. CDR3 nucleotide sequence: TGTGCCAGTAGTATTACTGAAGTTAATGAGCAGTTCTTC. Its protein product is CASSITEVNEQFF.

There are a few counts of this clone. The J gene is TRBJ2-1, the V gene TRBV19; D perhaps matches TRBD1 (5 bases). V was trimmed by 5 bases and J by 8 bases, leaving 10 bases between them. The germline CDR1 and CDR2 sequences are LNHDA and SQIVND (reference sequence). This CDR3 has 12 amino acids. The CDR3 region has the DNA TGTGCCAGTAGTTTCCAGGGCGATGAGCAGTTCTTC. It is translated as CASSFQGDEQFF. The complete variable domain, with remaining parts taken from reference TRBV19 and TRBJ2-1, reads DGGITQSPKYLFRKEGQNVTLSCEQNLNHDAMYWYRQDPGQGLRLIYYSQIVNDFQKGDIAEGYSVSREKKESFPLTVTSAQKNPTAFYLCASSFQGDEQFFGPGTRLTVL.

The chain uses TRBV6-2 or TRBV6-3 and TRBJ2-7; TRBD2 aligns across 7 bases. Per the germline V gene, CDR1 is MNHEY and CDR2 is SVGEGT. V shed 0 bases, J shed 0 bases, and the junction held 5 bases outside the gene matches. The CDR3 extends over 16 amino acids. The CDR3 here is CASSYSLRGSSYEQYF. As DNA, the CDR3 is TGTGCCAGCAGTTACTCTTTGCGGGGGAGCTCCTACGAGCAGTACTTC.

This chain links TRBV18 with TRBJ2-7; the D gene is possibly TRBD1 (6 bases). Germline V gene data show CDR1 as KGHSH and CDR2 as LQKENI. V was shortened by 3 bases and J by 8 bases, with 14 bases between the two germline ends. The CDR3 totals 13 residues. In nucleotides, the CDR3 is TGTGCCAGCTCACCCCGGGCAGGGGAGCAGCAGTACTTC. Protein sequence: CASSPRAGEQQYF.

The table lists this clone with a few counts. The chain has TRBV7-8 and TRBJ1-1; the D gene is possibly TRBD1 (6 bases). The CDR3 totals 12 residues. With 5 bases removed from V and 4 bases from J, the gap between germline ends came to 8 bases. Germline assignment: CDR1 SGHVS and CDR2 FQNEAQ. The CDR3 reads CASSVRGTEAFF. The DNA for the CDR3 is TGTGCCAGCAGCGTCAGGGGCACTGAAGCTTTCTTT.